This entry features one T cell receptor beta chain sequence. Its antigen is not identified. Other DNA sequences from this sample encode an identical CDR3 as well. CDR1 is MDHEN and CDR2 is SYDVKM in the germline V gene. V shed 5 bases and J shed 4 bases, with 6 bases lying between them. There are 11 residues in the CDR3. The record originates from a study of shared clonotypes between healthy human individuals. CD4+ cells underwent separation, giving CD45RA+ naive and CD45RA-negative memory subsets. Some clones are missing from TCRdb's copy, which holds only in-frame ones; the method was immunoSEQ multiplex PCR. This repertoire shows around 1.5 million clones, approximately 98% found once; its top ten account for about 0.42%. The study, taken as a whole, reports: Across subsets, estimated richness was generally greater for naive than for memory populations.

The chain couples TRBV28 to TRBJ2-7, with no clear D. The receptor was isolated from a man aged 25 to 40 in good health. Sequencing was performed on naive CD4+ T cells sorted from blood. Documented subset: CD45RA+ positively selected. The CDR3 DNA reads TGTGCCAGCAGTCGCGATTACGAGCAGTACTTC. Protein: CASSRDYEQYF.